The 21 T cell receptor beta chains in this list originate from one sample, sequenced in a study of identical twins. TCRdb called the 5' RACE reads again in MiXCR, with one record for every CDR3 protein. The table records 1,800,000 or so distinct CDR3 sequences, roughly a third of them present only once. The specimen sequenced was cord blood. The receptors originated from a newborn girl in good health.

The V call is TRBV4-1, the J call TRBJ2-7; TRBD2 might be the D (6 bases). Germline loops: CDR1 MGHRA, CDR2 YSYEKL. The CDR3 totals 17 residues. Trimming cost V 4 bases and J 2 bases, with 21 bases left between them. The chain's CDR3 is CASSPTNIRDWTYEQYF. The DNA of the CDR3 is TGCGCCAGCAGCCCGACGAACATCCGGGACTGGACCTACGAGCAGTACTTC.

This clonotype came up many times. V gene TRBV9 combines with J gene TRBJ2-3; possibly TRBD2 for D (6 bases). The germline V gene encodes CDR1 SGDLS and CDR2 YYNGEE. The V gene lost 4 bases and the J gene lost 1 base, with 10 bases spanning the gap. CDR3 length: 14 residues. The chain's CDR3 is CASSRPGGTDTQYF. The CDR3 DNA is TGTGCCAGCAGCCGTCCGGGGGGCACAGATACGCAGTATTTT.

V gene TRBV19 combines with J gene TRBJ2-7; 9 nucleotides line up with TRBD1. The trim removed 6 bases at V and 5 bases at J, leaving 8 bases unmatched. This CDR3 is 14 amino acids long. Germline V gives CDR1 LNHDA, CDR2 SQIVND (reference sequence). The CDR3 protein is CASRIRDRADEQYF. The CDR3 region has the DNA TGTGCCAGTAGGATAAGGGACAGGGCCGACGAGCAGTACTTC.

A few counts support this clonotype. The rearrangement uses TRBV12-3 or TRBV12-4 and TRBJ2-3; 9 nucleotides align to TRBD2. This CDR3 contains 15 residues. V shed 8 bases, J shed 0 bases, and the junction held 6 bases outside the gene matches. CDR3 loop: CASGGRVISTDTQYF. CDR3 DNA sequence: TGTGCCAGCGGCGGGAGGGTCATCAGCACAGATACGCAGTATTTT.

Comment on this clonotype: The conserved closing phenylalanine or tryptophan is absent in this CDR3, likely reflecting a read error. The rearrangement joins TRBV7-2 to TRBJ2-1; tentative D call: TRBD2 (7 bases). Trimming shortened V by 8 bases and J by 0 bases, and 11 bases separated the two germline ends. The CDR3 loop spans 14 amino acids. The germline V gene encodes CDR1 SGHTA and CDR2 FQGNSA. CDR3 DNA: TGTGCCAGCCGCGCGGGGGCCTCCTACAATGAGCAGTTCTTA. Amino acids: CASRAGASYNEQFL.

The rearrangement links TRBV4-1 to TRBJ2-4; TRBD2 matches 13 bases. V lost 1 base, J lost 2 bases, and 5 bases stayed unmatched. The germline V gene has CDR1 MGHRA and CDR2 YSYEKL. The CDR3 has 18 residues. The CDR3 DNA reads as TGCGCCAGCAGCCAAGGACTAGCGGGGGGCCGGTCCAAAAACATTCAGTACTTC. This codes for CASSQGLAGGRSKNIQYF.

This clonotype came up a few times. The V call is TRBV4-2, the J call TRBJ1-2; no definite D call. Trimming shortened V by 0 bases and J by 1 base, and 15 bases separated the two germline ends. This CDR3 comprises 17 residues. The germline CDR1 and CDR2 sequences are LGHNA and YNFKEQ. The chain's CDR3 is CASSQEYPSRRNYGYTF. DNA of the CDR3: TGTGCCAGCAGCCAAGAGTATCCAAGCAGGCGTAACTATGGCTACACCTTC.

This clonotype was detected a few times. This rearrangement joins TRBV5-1 to TRBJ2-7; D may be TRBD2 (5 bases). This CDR3 comprises 16 residues. The germline V gene encodes CDR1 SGHRS and CDR2 YFSETQ. V was shortened by 0 bases and J by 3 bases, with 16 bases between the two germline ends. The CDR3, as DNA: TGCGCCAGCAGCTTGGGAGGGCACAATTCTTACTACGAGCAGTACTTC. As protein: CASSLGGHNSYYEQYF.

This clonotype was seen more than once but under ten times. The chain has TRBV12-3 or TRBV12-4 and TRBJ2-1; D possibly corresponds to TRBD2 (6 bases). The CDR3 runs to 11 residues. The V and J ends lost 6 bases and 14 bases respectively, with 14 bases between them. The CDR3 DNA reads TGTGCCAGCAGGGAGGGTCTGGTTAAGTTCTTC. Amino acid sequence: CASREGLVKFF.

This clonotype was observed at least ten times. A much larger clone sits a single nucleotide away, making a read error possible. The V and J genes are TRBV28 and TRBJ2-7; 10 bases match TRBD1. V gave up 4 bases and J gave up 3 bases; unmatched junction bases: 3. The germline CDR1 and CDR2 sequences are MDHEN and SYDVKM. There are 14 residues in the CDR3. CDR3 coding DNA: TGTGCCAGCAGTTACGGGACAGGGGACTACGAGCAGTACTTC. Its protein is CASSYGTGDYEQYF.

The CDR3: CSADTDRPGVYNEQFF. DNA for the CDR3: TGCAGTGCCGACACCGACAGGCCAGGGGTCTACAATGAGCAGTTCTTC. The rearrangement links TRBV20-1 to TRBJ2-1; the D gene is possibly TRBD1 (6 bases). The V end lost 6 bases, the J end lost 3 bases, and 21 bases lay between the germline ends. Germline assignment: CDR1 DFQATT and CDR2 SNEGSKA (reference sequence). CDR3 size: 16 residues.

V usage is TRBV2 and J usage is TRBJ2-1, with 9 positions matching TRBD2. With V trimmed by 2 bases and J by 4 bases, 18 bases remained unmatched. Germline values: CDR1 SNHLY, CDR2 FYNNEI. The CDR3 runs 20 residues. CDR3 nucleotides: TGTGCCAGCAGTGAACCTAACGGGGCGGGGGGGCTTCAAGGGTACAATGAGCAGTTCTTC. Its translation is CASSEPNGAGGLQGYNEQFF.

The sample holds many counts of this clonotype. V and J are TRBV7-2 and TRBJ2-3; D is perhaps TRBD2 (6 bases). The germline V and J ends were trimmed by 5 bases and 0 bases, with 12 bases remaining between them. CDR1 and CDR2 (germline): SGHTA, FQGNSA. This CDR3 comprises 15 residues. The CDR3 loop reads CASSLSGLSTDTQYF. The CDR3, as DNA: TGTGCCAGCAGCCTCAGCGGGCTAAGCACAGATACGCAGTATTTT.

In regard to this clonotype: The junction shows a germline mismatch at one end, possibly a read error. The rearrangement joins TRBV7-2 to TRBJ1-2; D possibly corresponds to TRBD1 (6 bases). The CDR3 is 16 residues long. The germline V gene encodes CDR1 SGHTA and CDR2 FQGNSA. The DNA of the CDR3 is TGTGCCGGCAGCTTAACTGGACAGACCCTTAACTATGGCTACACCTTC. The encoded protein is CAGSLTGQTLNYGYTF.

The chain combines TRBV2 with TRBJ2-5; D might be TRBD2 (6 bases). Germline CDR1 and CDR2: SNHLY and FYNNEI. This CDR3 has 13 amino acids. Trimming pared 7 bases from V and 2 bases from J, leaving 11 bases between. CDR3 loop: CASKFGLQETQYF. The CDR3 region has the DNA TGTGCCAGCAAGTTTGGACTACAAGAGACCCAGTACTTC.

The chain joins TRBV5-1 to TRBJ2-7; 13 bases are shared with TRBD2. Germline CDR1 SGHRS, CDR2 YFSETQ. V lost 4 bases and J lost 7; bases outside the gene matches: 8. This CDR3 contains 15 residues. The DNA of the CDR3 is TGCGCCAGCAGCCCGCACGGACTAGCGGGGGTTGAGCAGTACTTC. This translates into CASSPHGLAGVEQYF. Drawing the rest from reference TRBV5-1 and TRBJ2-7, the complete variable domain is KAGVTQTPRYLIKTRGQQVTLSCSPISGHRSVSWYQQTPGQGLQFLFEYFSETQRNKGNFPGRFSGRQFSNSRSEMNVSTLELGDSALYLCASSPHGLAGVEQYFGPGTRLTVT.

This clonotype was picked up many times. V gene TRBV12-3 or TRBV12-4 combines with J gene TRBJ2-3; 11 bases match TRBD2. V lost 3 bases to trimming and J lost 4 bases; unmatched junction nucleotides: 3. This CDR3 has 15 amino acids. The CDR3 protein is CASSFTSGSPDTQYF. CDR3 in DNA: TGTGCCAGCAGTTTTACTAGCGGGAGCCCAGATACGCAGTATTTT.

This clonotype was picked up many times. The V call is TRBV28, the J call TRBJ2-4; 15 bases map to TRBD2. The CDR3 consists of 16 residues. Trimming cost V 6 bases and J 6 bases; bases outside gene matches: 6. The germline gives CDR1 MDHEN, CDR2 SYDVKM. The CDR3 here is CASSLRTSGRVNIQYF. The CDR3 DNA sequence: TGTGCCAGCAGCCTCAGGACTAGCGGGAGGGTAAACATTCAGTACTTC. The full variable domain, its missing parts supplied by reference TRBV28 and TRBJ2-4, is DVKVTQSSRYLVKRTGEKVFLECVQDMDHENMFWYRQDPGLGLRLIYFSYDVKMKEKGDIPEGYSVSREKKERFSLILESASTNQTSMYLCASSLRTSGRVNIQYFGAGTRLSVL.

V is TRBV5-1 and J is TRBJ2-2; the D gene could be TRBD1 or TRBD2 (5 bases each). Germline CDR1 reads SGHRS; CDR2 reads YFSETQ. Trimming cost V 4 bases and J 9 bases, with 10 bases left between them. This CDR3 has 12 amino acids. In nucleotides, the CDR3 is TGCGCCAGCAGCGGGGGTCCGTGGGAGCTGTTTTTT. Translation: CASSGGPWELFF.

V gene TRBV5-1 combines with J gene TRBJ2-4, with D possibly matching TRBD2 (7 bases). Germline loops: CDR1 SGHRS, CDR2 YFSETQ. The length of the CDR3 is 12 residues. V gave up 0 bases and J gave up 11 bases, with 9 bases separating them. The CDR3 is CASSLEGGVQYF. As DNA, the CDR3 is TGCGCCAGCAGCTTGGAAGGGGGGGTTCAGTACTTC.

The chain couples TRBV4-1 to TRBJ2-1, with a weak D call TRBD2 (5 bases). The V gene's germline CDR1 is MGHRA and CDR2 YSYEKL. V dropped 1 base and J dropped 2 bases, with 12 bases sitting between them. The CDR3 is made up of 16 amino acids. The CDR3 loop is CASSQVGRRTYNEQFF. The CDR3, as DNA: TGCGCCAGCAGCCAAGTGGGCAGGAGGACCTACAATGAGCAGTTCTTC.